One and the same sample provided the 18 T cell receptor beta chains below, sequenced in a study of cytomegalovirus exposure and HLA in healthy donors (dated by TCRdb to the late 2010s). The library was prepared using the immunoSEQ multiplex PCR assay. The multiplex PCR relied on a mix of 60 forward primers for TCR Vbeta segments and 13 reverse primers for TCR Jbeta segments. TCRdb took this table from immuneACCESS and kept in-frame rearrangements with V and J called. Such tables lack part of the clones; where checked against another copy, unresolved V genes explain under half of the gap, and the rest is unexplained. The sample data list some 200,000 clones, and 75% to 85% of these were observed just once. The leading ten clones occupy about 0.63% of the sample. Sequenced material: PBMCs. These receptors all come from a boy between 10 and 17 years old in good health and CMV-seronegative.

The chain links TRBV30 to TRBJ2-1; the match to TRBD1 covers 11 bases. The CDR3 is 14 residues long. Germline loops: CDR1 GTSNPN, CDR2 SVGIG (reference sequence). Losses at the gene ends were 5 bases for V and 7 bases for J; bases not matched to a gene: 7. The CDR3 nucleotides read TGTGCCTGGGCCCGGACAGGGGGCCCTAATGAGCAGTTCTTC. It specifies CAWARTGGPNEQFF. The full variable domain, completed using reference TRBV30 and TRBJ2-1, is SQTIHQWPATLVQPVGSPLSLECTVEGTSNPNLYWYRQAAGRGLQLLFYSVGIGQISSEVPQNLSASRPQDRQFILSSKKLLLSDSGFYLCAWARTGGPNEQFFGPGTRLTVL.

This clone was counted once. This chain uses TRBV29-1 with TRBJ1-2; no definite D call. V lost 2 bases and J lost 4, with 14 bases in between. This CDR3 contains 14 residues. Germline values: CDR1 SQVTM, CDR2 ANQGSEA. The CDR3 is CSVESGSRRYGYTF. The CDR3 bases are TGCAGCGTTGAATCCGGGAGCCGCCGCTATGGCTACACCTTC.

The V and J genes are TRBV6-4 and TRBJ2-2, with 8 bases identical to TRBD2. V lost 9 bases, J lost 7 bases, and 10 bases stayed unmatched. Germline V gene sequence: CDR1 MRHNA, CDR2 SNTAGT. The CDR3 loop spans 14 amino acids. CDR3 region: CARTTSGDSGELFF. CDR3 nucleotides: TGTGCCAGAACTACTAGCGGCGACAGCGGGGAGCTGTTTTTT.

The chain is built from TRBV4-1 and TRBJ1-1; D is undetermined. The V gene's germline CDR1 is MGHRA and CDR2 YSYEKL. The CDR3 is 13 residues long. V was shortened by 3 bases and J by 4 bases, with 9 bases between the two germline ends. CDR3 DNA: TGCGCCAGCAGCCAGATCCGGGGCACTGAAGCTTTCTTT. The encoded protein is CASSQIRGTEAFF.

Concerning this clone: One junction end does not reproduce the germline sequence, and a read error may be involved. This chain connects TRBV6-5 to TRBJ1-2, with 8 bases matching TRBD1. This CDR3 region has 12 residues. The germline CDR1 and CDR2 sequences are MNHEY and SVGAGI. CDR3 protein: CASSDSGGGYTF. Written as DNA, the CDR3 is TGTGCCAGCAGTGACTCAGGGGGCGGCTACACCTTC.

The rearrangement joins TRBV28 to TRBJ2-7; 9 nucleotides agree with TRBD1. J lost 4 bases, V lost 3 bases, and 13 bases had no gene match. The CDR3 runs to 17 residues. Germline lookup yields CDR1 MDHEN and CDR2 SYDVKM. CDR3: CASSLAFGGTGRYEQYF. For the CDR3, the DNA is TGTGCCAGCAGTTTGGCTTTCGGGGGGACAGGGCGATACGAGCAGTACTTC.

The genes are TRBV27 and TRBJ2-2, with 7 bases aligning to TRBD1. Germline V gene lookup returns CDR1 MNHEY and CDR2 SMNVEV (reference sequence). V lost 4 bases and J lost 7; bases outside the gene matches: 9. The CDR3 length is 15 residues. Written as DNA, the CDR3 is TGTGCCAGCAGTTGGGCGACAGGGTCGAGCGGGGAGCTGTTTTTT. Translated, it gives CASSWATGSSGELFF.

To note about this clone: Germline and junction disagree at one end, which may indicate a read error. Distinct nucleotide sequences in the sample also encode this CDR3. The V gene is TRBV12-5, the J gene TRBJ2-1; 13 bases match TRBD2. The CDR3 has 16 residues. CDR1 is LGHNT, CDR2 FRNRAP, per germline. In nucleotides, the CDR3 is TGCGCTAGTGGTTTGGCACAAGGGACTAGCGGGATGGGGCAGTTCTTC. It specifies CASGLAQGTSGMGQFF.

This chain joins TRBV4-1 and TRBJ1-2; D might be TRBD1 (6 bases). The CDR3 is 19 residues long. The germline CDR1 and CDR2 sequences are MGHRA and YSYEKL. Between the trimmed V and J ends, which lost 0 bases and 1 base, there was a span of 21 bases. CDR3 sequence: CASSQERLGGLGRNYGYTF. DNA for the CDR3: TGCGCCAGCAGCCAAGAGAGGTTGGGGGGGCTCGGTCGTAACTATGGCTACACCTTC.

The rearrangement joins TRBV9 to TRBJ2-6, with 7 bases fitting TRBD1. The CDR3 contains 16 residues. Per germline, CDR1 SGDLS and CDR2 YYNGEE. Trimming removed 3 bases from V and 3 bases from J; junction bases left unmatched: 6. In DNA, the CDR3 is TGTGCCAGCAGCGCCGAGGGGGCGTATGGGGCCAACGTCCTGACTTTC. This encodes CASSAEGAYGANVLTF.

This clone was observed once. V and J are TRBV9 and TRBJ2-2; 10 bases fit TRBD2. Trimming took 2 bases from V and 6 from J; bases not matched to a gene: 1. This CDR3 contains 14 residues. Germline V gene data show CDR1 as SGDLS and CDR2 as YYNGEE. For the CDR3, the DNA is TGTGCCAGCAGCGTGGGACTAGCGTCCGGGGAGCTGTTTTTT. This gives the protein CASSVGLASGELFF.

The gene calls are TRBV19 and TRBJ1-1, with 8 bases identical to TRBD1. The germline CDR1 and CDR2 sequences are LNHDA and SQIVND (reference sequence). J gave up 4 bases and V 4 bases, and 5 bases lay outside the gene matches. This CDR3 spans 14 amino acids. This CDR3 reads CASSRGQGVTEAFF. Written as DNA, the CDR3 is TGTGCCAGTAGTAGAGGACAGGGCGTCACTGAAGCTTTCTTT.

The chain uses TRBV5-1 and TRBJ1-2; no clear D gene. V dropped 4 bases and J dropped 2 bases, with 12 bases sitting between them. Germline loops: CDR1 SGHRS, CDR2 YFSETQ. CDR3 length equals 14 residues. CDR3 in amino acids: CASSPGEVNYGYTF. The CDR3 region has the DNA TGCGCCAGCAGCCCCGGTGAGGTGAACTATGGCTACACCTTC.

The chain uses TRBV5-1 and TRBJ1-2, with TRBD1 matching over 8 bases. V dropped 4 bases and J dropped 0; count of bases not matched to a gene: 8. Germline V CDR1 and CDR2: SGHRS, YFSETQ. This CDR3 is built from 16 residues. The CDR3 region is CASSGTGSPSNYGYTF. DNA for the CDR3: TGCGCCAGCAGCGGGACAGGTTCCCCCTCTAACTATGGCTACACCTTC. The whole variable domain, remainder taken from reference TRBV5-1 and TRBJ1-2, is KAGVTQTPRYLIKTRGQQVTLSCSPISGHRSVSWYQQTPGQGLQFLFEYFSETQRNKGNFPGRFSGRQFSNSRSEMNVSTLELGDSALYLCASSGTGSPSNYGYTFGSGTRLTVV.

This clone was counted between two and nine times. The V and J genes are TRBV14 and TRBJ2-7; 12 nucleotides match TRBD2. CDR1 and CDR2 (germline): SGHDN, FVKESK. The CDR3 sequence is 16 residues long. V gave up 4 bases and J gave up 0 bases; unmatched junction bases: 4. The CDR3 protein is CASSPWGLAGSYEQYF. DNA of the CDR3: TGTGCCAGCAGCCCCTGGGGACTAGCGGGCTCCTACGAGCAGTACTTC.

The chain has TRBV6-1 and TRBJ1-2; D is possibly TRBD1 (6 bases). This CDR3 has 14 residues. CDR1 and CDR2 from the germline V gene are MNHNS and SASEGT. The V end was cut by 1 base, the J end by 4 bases, with 10 bases between. CDR3 residues: CASSEGDKAYGYTF. Written as DNA, the CDR3 is TGTGCCAGCAGTGAAGGGGACAAGGCCTATGGCTACACCTTC.

The V call is TRBV6-5, the J call TRBJ1-1, with D uncertain. Deletions cut 3 bases from V and 4 bases from J, with 9 bases between. This CDR3 comprises 13 residues. Germline-derived CDR1 and CDR2 are MNHEY and SVGAGI. CDR3 in amino acids: CASSYGRSTEAFF. The CDR3 DNA is TGTGCCAGCAGTTATGGAAGGAGCACTGAAGCTTTCTTT.

CDR3 residues: CASSQTGGPYEQYF. The DNA of the CDR3 is TGTGCCAGCAGTCAGACAGGGGGCCCCTACGAGCAGTACTTC. The V call is TRBV6-6, the J call TRBJ2-7, with 10 positions matching TRBD1. This CDR3 has 14 residues. V lost 5 bases, J lost 2 bases, and 3 bases stayed unmatched. Germline assignment: CDR1 MNHNY and CDR2 SVGAGI (reference sequence).